This TCR beta chain was recorded in a study of CD8 T cells in ankylosing spondylitis. Regarding the study as a whole: Disease-linked clones were reportedly significantly enriched in matched ankylosing spondylitis synovial fluid. Disease-linked clones were CD8+ and relatively rare in peripheral blood. A motif in TCR beta, a set of under ten highly homologous variants, appeared characteristic of ankylosing spondylitis blood.

This clonotype was counted a few times. Antigen: not known. As the method for making TCR beta libraries, quantitative 5'-RACE with molecular barcodes was used. A single record per CDR3 protein comes from TCRdb applying MiXCR to the 5' RACE reads. Found here are fewer than 750,000 distinct CDR3 sequences, under 20% of them singletons; the top ten hold around 19%. The TCR comes from a male donor with ankylosing spondylitis. Sequenced: blood, either unsorted or a sorted T cell fraction (not recorded which).

In DNA form, the CDR3 reads TGTGCCACCAGCCGGGACACAGGGCCCTCTGGGGCCAACGTCCTGACTTTC. Amino acid sequence: CATSRDTGPSGANVLTF. This chain uses TRBV15 with TRBJ2-6; maybe TRBD1 (6 bases). This CDR3 comprises 17 residues. The V end lost 5 bases, the J end lost 0 bases, and 14 bases lay between the germline ends. Germline V CDR1 and CDR2: LNHNV, YYDKDF (reference sequence).